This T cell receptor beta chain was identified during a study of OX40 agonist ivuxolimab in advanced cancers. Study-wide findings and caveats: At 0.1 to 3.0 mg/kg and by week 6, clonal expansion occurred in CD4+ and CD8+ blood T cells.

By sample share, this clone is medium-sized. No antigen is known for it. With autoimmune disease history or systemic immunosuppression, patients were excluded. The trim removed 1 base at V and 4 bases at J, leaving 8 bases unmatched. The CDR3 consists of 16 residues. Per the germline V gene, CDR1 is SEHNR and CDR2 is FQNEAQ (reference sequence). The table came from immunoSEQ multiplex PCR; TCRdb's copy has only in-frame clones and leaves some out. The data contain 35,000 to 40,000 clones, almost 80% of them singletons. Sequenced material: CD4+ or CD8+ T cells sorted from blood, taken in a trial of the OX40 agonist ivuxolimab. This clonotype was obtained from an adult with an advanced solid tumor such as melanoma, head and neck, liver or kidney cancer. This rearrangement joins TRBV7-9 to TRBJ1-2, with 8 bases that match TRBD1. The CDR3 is CASSLGLGTGRYGYTF. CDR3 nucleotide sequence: TGTGCCAGCAGCTTAGGTCTCGGGACAGGTCGCTATGGCTACACCTTC. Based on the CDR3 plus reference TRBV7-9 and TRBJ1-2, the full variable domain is DTGVSQNPRHKITKRGQNVTFRCDPISEHNRLYWYRQTLGQGPEFLTYFQNEAQLEKSRLLSDRFSAERPKGSFSTLEIQRTEQGDSAMYLCASSLGLGTGRYGYTFGSGTRLTVV.